One T cell receptor beta chain is described in this entry. The antigen is unknown. The data belong to a study of TIL therapy for anti-PD-1-resistant metastatic lung cancer. Study-wide results and caveats: TIL cultures after expansion showed higher clonality and lower diversity than baseline tumor (median around 5.9% vs 31%).

Germline CDR1 reads LGHNA; CDR2 reads YSLEER. Trimming stripped 0 bases from V and 5 bases from J, with 5 bases between. The CDR3 consists of 13 residues. Documented time point: pre-treatment sample, taken before nivolumab and TIL therapy. Tumor tissue came from excised metastases, mostly pleural nodules or supraclavicular lymph nodes. The immunoSEQ assay was v3. The assay was immunoSEQ multiplex PCR, and TCRdb's table has in-frame clones only and misses some. In the table there are 9,000 to 9,500 clones, about 70% of which are singletons. The source was tumor tissue, collected at baseline. This rearrangement joins TRBV4-3 to TRBJ1-5; the D is unclear. This TCR derives from a person aged 30 to 80 with non-small cell lung cancer. The CDR3 DNA follows: TGCGCCAGCAGCCAAGATGTTGATCAGCCCCAGCATTTT. It is translated as CASSQDVDQPQHF.